The text below deals with one T cell receptor (beta chain). Antigen specificity is unknown. This specimen comes from a study of T cells expressing NK-cell markers. Turning to the study itself: Repertoire data for TCR beta were derived from sorted T cells (CD3+CD56+NKG2C+, CD3+CD56+NKG2C- and CD3+CD56-NKG2C+).

Germline values: CDR1 MNHEY, CDR2 SVGEGT. The CDR3 is made up of 12 amino acids. Study-wide findings and caveats: Several donors' CD3+CD56-NKG2C+ cells were dominated by the same clonotypes. Dominant NKG2C+ clonotypes in five to seven donors made up roughly 1.0-7.0% of CD8+ T cells.

TCRdb reanalyzed the 5' RACE reads and collapses them to one entry per CDR3 protein, without DNA. This table lists 400,000 to 550,000 distinct CDR3 sequences. J is TRBJ2-3 and V is TRBV6-2 or TRBV6-3. The source of this sequence is a woman aged 18 to 69 in good health. Input material: blood T cells: a sorted CD56 or NKG2C T cell subset, CD4+ or CD8+ T cells, or bulk PBMC T cells (not recorded which). CDR3 protein: CASSASRYTQYF.